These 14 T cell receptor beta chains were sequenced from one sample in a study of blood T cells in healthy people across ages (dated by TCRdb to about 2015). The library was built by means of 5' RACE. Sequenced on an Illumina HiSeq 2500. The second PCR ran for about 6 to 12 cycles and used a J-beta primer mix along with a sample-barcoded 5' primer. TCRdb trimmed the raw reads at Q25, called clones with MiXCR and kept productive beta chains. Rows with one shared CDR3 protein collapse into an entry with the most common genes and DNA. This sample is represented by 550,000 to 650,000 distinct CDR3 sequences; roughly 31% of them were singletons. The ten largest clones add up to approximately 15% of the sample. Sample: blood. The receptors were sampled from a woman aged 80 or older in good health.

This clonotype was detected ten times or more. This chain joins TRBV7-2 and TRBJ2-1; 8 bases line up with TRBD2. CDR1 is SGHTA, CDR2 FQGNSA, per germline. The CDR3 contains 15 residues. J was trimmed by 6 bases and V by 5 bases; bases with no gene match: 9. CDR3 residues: CASSLSGGMVNEQFF. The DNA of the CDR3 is TGTGCCAGCAGCCTCTCGGGGGGGATGGTCAATGAGCAGTTCTTC.

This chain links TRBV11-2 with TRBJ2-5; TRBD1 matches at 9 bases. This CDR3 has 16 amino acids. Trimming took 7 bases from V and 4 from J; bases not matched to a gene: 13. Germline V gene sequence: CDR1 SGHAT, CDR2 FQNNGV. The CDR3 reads CASNIRTGAHRETQYF. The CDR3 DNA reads TGTGCCAGCAACATCCGGACAGGGGCACACCGAGAGACCCAGTACTTC.

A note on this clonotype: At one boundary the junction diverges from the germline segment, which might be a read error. The DNA of the CDR3 is TGCAGTACTAGAGGAGCCACTGAAGCTTTCTTT. This codes for CSTRGATEAFF. The chain joins TRBV20-1 to TRBJ1-1; no reliable D call. This CDR3 is built from 11 residues. Per the germline V gene, CDR1 is DFQATT and CDR2 is SNEGSKA (reference sequence).

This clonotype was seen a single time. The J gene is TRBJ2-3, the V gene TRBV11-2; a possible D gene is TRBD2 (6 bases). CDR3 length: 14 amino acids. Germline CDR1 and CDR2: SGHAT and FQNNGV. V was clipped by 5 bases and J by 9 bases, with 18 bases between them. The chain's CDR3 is CASSPSLGGGTQYF. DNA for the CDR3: TGTGCCAGCAGCCCGTCACTCGGAGGAGGGACGCAGTATTTT. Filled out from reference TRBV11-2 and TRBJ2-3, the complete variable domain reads EAGVAQSPRYKIIEKRQSVAFWCNPISGHATLYWYQQILGQGPKLLIQFQNNGVVDDSQLPKDRFSAERLKGVDSTLKIQPAKLEDSAVYLCASSPSLGGGTQYFGPGTRLTVL.

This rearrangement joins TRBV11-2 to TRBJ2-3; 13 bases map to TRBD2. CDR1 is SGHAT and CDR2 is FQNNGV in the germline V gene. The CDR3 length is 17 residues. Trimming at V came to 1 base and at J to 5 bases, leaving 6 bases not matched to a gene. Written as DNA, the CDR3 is TGTGCCAGCAGCTTAGGCACTAGCGGGGGGGCAAGAGATACGCAGTATTTT. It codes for CASSLGTSGGARDTQYF.

CDR3 region: CSVTTDLRLFTF. The DNA for the CDR3 is TGCAGCGTTACGACGGACCTCCGGCTCTTCACCTTC. The chain has TRBV29-1 and TRBJ1-2; no clear D gene. Germline V gene data show CDR1 as SQVTM and CDR2 as ANQGSEA. The CDR3 extends over 12 amino acids. The germline V and J ends were trimmed by 5 bases and 13 bases, with 20 bases remaining between them. The full variable domain, with the rest looked up from reference TRBV29-1 and TRBJ1-2, is SAVISQKPSRDICQRGTSLTIQCQVDSQVTMMFWYRQQPGQSLTLIATANQGSEATYESGFVIDKFPISRPNLTFSTLTVSNMSPEDSSIYLCSVTTDLRLFTFGSGTRLTVV.

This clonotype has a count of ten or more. The CDR3 loop reads CASSSTGGAVGANVLTF. The CDR3 DNA reads TGTGCCAGCAGCTCGACAGGGGGCGCGGTTGGGGCCAACGTCCTGACTTTC. The chain carries TRBV7-9 and TRBJ2-6, with 10 positions matching TRBD1. The CDR3 contains 17 residues. The V and J ends lost 4 bases and 3 bases, in that order; junction bases with no gene match: 6. From germline, CDR1 is SEHNR and CDR2 FQNEAQ (reference sequence).

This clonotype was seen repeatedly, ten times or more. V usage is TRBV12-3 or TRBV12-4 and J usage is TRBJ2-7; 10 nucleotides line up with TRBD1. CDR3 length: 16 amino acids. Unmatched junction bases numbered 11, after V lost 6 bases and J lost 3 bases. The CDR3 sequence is CASSNILGQGDYEQYF. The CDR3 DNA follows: TGTGCCAGCAGCAATATTCTTGGACAGGGGGACTACGAGCAGTACTTC.

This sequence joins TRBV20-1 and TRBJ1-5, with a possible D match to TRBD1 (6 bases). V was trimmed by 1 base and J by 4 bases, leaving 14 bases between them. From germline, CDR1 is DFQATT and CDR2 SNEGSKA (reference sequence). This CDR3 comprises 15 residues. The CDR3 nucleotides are TGCAGTGCTAGAGTCGTGGGGGCGCGTAATCAGCCCCAGCATTTT. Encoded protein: CSARVVGARNQPQHF.

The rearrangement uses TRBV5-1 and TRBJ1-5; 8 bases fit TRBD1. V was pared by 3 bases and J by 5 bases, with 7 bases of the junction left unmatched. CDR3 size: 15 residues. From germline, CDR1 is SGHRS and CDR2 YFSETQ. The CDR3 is CASSWSGQGDQPQHF. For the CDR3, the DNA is TGCGCCAGCAGCTGGAGCGGACAGGGAGATCAGCCCCAGCATTTT.

CDR3 sequence: CASSPGQGAVTEAFF. For the CDR3, the DNA is TGTGCCAGCAGTCCCGGACAGGGGGCGGTCACTGAAGCTTTCTTT. The chain joins TRBV6-2 or TRBV6-3 to TRBJ1-1; 11 positions agree with TRBD1. V dropped 5 bases and J dropped 4; count of bases not matched to a gene: 6. The V gene's germline CDR1 is MNHEY and CDR2 SVGEGT. The CDR3 is 15 residues long.

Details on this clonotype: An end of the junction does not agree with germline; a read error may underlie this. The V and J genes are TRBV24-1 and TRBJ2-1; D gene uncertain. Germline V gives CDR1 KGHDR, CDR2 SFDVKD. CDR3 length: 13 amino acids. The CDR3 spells CAASDSVGDEQFF. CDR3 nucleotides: TGTGCCGCCAGTGATTCAGTAGGCGATGAGCAGTTCTTC.

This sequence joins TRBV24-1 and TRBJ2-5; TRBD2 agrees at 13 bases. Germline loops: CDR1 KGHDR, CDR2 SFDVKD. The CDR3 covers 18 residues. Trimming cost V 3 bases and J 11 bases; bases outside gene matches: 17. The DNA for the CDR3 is TGTGCCACCAGTGATCCTGCCCCTGGACTAGCGGGAGATGTAGAGCAGTACTTC. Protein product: CATSDPAPGLAGDVEQYF.

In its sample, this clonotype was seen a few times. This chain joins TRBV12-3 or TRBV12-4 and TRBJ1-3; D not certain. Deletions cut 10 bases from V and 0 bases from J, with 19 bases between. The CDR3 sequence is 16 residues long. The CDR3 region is CATRPFRKSSGNTIYF. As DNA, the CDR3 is TGTGCCACCCGGCCGTTTCGGAAGAGCTCTGGAAACACCATATATTTT.